This T cell receptor beta chain was identified during a study of PD-1 blockade in classical Hodgkin lymphoma. Findings of the study overall: Significantly greater TCR diversity emerged by C4D1 in CD4+ cells but not CD8+ cells. The origin of the repertoire differences remains undefined, with disease activity or prior therapy as possible causes. Before treatment, TCR diversity in newly diagnosed patients was reportedly lower than in healthy donors.

TCRdb keeps only in-frame clones here, not all; method: immunoSEQ multiplex PCR. Of 84,000 or so clones in the sample, 85% to 95% were seen once. Relapse after autologous stem cell transplantation occurred in every patient, and brentuximab vedotin exposure varied. CDR3 length: 14 amino acids. Per germline, CDR1 LGHNA and CDR2 YNFKEQ. V shed 2 bases, J shed 6 bases, and the junction held 4 bases outside the gene matches. On this clone: The target antigen is unknown.

The sequence derives from a human donor with classical Hodgkin lymphoma. The chain is built from TRBV4-2 and TRBJ2-7; 10 positions match TRBD2. The sequenced sample was peripheral blood mononuclear cells (PBMCs), obtained before the second cycle of nivolumab. The CDR3 sequence is CASSQPSGRSEQYF. Written as DNA, the CDR3 is TGTGCCAGCAGCCAACCTAGCGGGAGAAGCGAGCAGTACTTC.